This T cell receptor (beta chain) comes out of a study of T cells after yellow fever vaccination. Whole-study results and caveats: Although the secondary response was weaker, it peaked faster, at day 5 versus 15.

One entry per CDR3 protein, called by TCRdb with MiXCR from the 5' RACE reads. The sample lists 250,000 to 300,000 distinct CDR3 sequences, under 15% occurring once. This clonotype has just a few counts. Its antigen remains unidentified. With 3 bases removed from V and 6 bases from J, the gap between germline ends came to 9 bases. Germline values: CDR1 SGHRS, CDR2 YFSETQ. The CDR3 runs 13 residues. The rearrangement joins TRBV5-1 to TRBJ2-2; the D is unclear. The input for sequencing was CD4+ T cells sorted from PBMCs, taken 45 days after the yellow fever booster vaccination. This clonotype was sampled from a man between 25 and 39 years old who received the YFV17D yellow fever vaccine. In nucleotides, the CDR3 is TGCGCCAGCAGCTCCAGCCCAGCCGGGGAGCTGTTTTTT. This translates into CASSSSPAGELFF.